Detailed here is one TCR beta chain. This record belongs to a study of blood T cell repertoires in COVID-19. Study in general: Acute and convalescent COVID-19 samples came from the United States, Italy and Spain. T cells, B-cell-depleted T cells, or PBMCs provided the cDNA or gDNA that served as material.

The data were produced by immunoSEQ multiplex PCR, yet TCRdb's version contains in-frame clones alone and is incomplete. The sample has about 200,000 clones; around 92% are singletons. Trimming took 4 bases from V and 6 from J; bases not matched to a gene: 5. This CDR3 region has 14 residues. Germline V gene lookup returns CDR1 LNHDA and CDR2 SQIVND (reference sequence). Recruitment covered under 25 US areas and drew participants whose ages spanned roughly 18 to 90 years. Recovered participants had two consecutive negative NP/OP PCR tests, healthcare professional clearance, or symptom resolution. The chain has TRBV19 and TRBJ1-2, with 10 bases aligning to TRBD1. Input material: PBMCs or T cells enriched from blood (not recorded which). This TCR derives from a woman in her late teens or twenties who had recovered from COVID-19. The CDR3 DNA follows: TGTGCCAGTAGTAGGGACAGGGGATCGGATGGCTACACCTTC. It yields the protein CASSRDRGSDGYTF.